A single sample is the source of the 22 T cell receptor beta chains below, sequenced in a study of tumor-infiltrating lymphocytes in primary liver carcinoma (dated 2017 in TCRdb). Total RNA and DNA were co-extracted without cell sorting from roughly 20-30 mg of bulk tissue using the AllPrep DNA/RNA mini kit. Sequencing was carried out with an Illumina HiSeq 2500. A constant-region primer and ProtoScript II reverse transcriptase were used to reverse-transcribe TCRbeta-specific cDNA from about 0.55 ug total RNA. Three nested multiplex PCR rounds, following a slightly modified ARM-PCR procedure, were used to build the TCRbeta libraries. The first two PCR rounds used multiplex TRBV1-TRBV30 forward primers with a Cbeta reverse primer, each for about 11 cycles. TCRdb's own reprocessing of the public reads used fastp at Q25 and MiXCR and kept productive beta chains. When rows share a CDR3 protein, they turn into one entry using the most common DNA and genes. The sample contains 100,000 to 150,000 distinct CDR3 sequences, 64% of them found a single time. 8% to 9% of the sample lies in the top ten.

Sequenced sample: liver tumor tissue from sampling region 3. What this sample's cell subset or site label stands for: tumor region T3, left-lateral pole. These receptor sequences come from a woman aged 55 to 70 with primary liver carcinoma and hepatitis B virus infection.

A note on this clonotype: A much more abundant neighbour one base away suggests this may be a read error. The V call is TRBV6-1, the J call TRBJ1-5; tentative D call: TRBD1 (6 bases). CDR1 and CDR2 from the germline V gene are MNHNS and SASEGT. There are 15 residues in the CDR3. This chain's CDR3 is CVSSEGDPGGQPQHF. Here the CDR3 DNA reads TGTGTCAGCAGTGAAGGGGACCCCGGGGGCCAGCCCCAGCATTTT.

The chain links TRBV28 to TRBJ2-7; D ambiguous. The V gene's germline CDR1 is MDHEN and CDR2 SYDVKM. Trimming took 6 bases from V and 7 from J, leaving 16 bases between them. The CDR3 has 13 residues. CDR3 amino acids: CASSLAGFGEQYF. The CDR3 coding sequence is TGTGCCAGCAGCTTGGCAGGCTTCGGGGAGCAGTACTTC. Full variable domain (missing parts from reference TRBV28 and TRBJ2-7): DVKVTQSSRYLVKRTGEKVFLECVQDMDHENMFWYRQDPGLGLRLIYFSYDVKMKEKGDIPEGYSVSREKKERFSLILESASTNQTSMYLCASSLAGFGEQYFGPGTRLTVT.

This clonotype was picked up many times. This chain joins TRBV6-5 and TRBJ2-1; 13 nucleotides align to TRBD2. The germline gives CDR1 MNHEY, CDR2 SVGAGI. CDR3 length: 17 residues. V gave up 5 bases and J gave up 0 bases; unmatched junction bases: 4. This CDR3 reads CASSRTSGGSSYNEQFF. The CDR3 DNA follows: TGTGCCAGCAGTCGGACTAGCGGGGGCAGCTCCTACAATGAGCAGTTCTTC.

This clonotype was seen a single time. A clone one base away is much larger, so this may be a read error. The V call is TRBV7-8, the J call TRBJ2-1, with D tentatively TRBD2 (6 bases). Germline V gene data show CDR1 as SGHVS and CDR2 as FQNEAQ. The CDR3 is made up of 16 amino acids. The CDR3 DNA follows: TGTGCCAGCAGCTTAGGGGGGACTCCCGCCTACAATGAGCAGTCCTTC. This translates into CASSLGGTPAYNEQSF.

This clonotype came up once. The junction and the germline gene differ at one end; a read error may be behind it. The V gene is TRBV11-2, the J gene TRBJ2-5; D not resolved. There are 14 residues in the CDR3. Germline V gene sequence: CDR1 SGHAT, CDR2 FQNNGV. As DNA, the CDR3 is TGTGCCAGCGGCTTAGGAACTGCCCAAGAGACCCAGTACTTC. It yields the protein CASGLGTAQETQYF.

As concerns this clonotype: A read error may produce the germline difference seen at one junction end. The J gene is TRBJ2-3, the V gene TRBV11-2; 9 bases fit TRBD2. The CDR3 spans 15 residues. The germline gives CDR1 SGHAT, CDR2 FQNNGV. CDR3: CARSLMRGGTDTLYF. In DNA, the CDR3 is TGTGCCAGAAGCTTAATGCGGGGGGGCACGGATACGCTGTATTTT.

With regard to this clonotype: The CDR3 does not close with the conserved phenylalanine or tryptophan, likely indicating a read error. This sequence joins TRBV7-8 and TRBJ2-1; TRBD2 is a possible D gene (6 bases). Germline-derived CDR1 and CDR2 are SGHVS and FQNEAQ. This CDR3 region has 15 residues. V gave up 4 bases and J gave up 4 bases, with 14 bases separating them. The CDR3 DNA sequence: TGTGCCAGCAGCTCTGGGGGAGGACCTTACAATGAGCAGTTCTCC. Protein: CASSSGGGPYNEQFS.

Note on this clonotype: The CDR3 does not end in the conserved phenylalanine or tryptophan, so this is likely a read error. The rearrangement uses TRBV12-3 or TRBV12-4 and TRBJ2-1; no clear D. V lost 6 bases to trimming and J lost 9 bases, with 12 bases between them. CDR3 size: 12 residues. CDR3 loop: CASSPEEFEQFL. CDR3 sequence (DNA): TGTGCCAGCAGCCCTGAGGAGTTTGAGCAGTTCCTC.

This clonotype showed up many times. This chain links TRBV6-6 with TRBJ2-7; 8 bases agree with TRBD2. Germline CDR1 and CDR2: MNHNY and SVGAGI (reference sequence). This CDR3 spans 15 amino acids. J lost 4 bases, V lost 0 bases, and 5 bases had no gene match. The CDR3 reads CASSYSTGGRYEQYF. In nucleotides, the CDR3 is TGTGCCAGCAGTTACTCGACGGGGGGGAGATACGAGCAGTACTTC.

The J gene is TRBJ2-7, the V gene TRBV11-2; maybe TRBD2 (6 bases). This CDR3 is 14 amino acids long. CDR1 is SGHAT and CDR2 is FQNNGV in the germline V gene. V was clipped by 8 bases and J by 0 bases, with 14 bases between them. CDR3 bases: TGTGCCAGCGGCTCTGGGACTGGCTCCTACGAGCAGTACTTC. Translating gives CASGSGTGSYEQYF. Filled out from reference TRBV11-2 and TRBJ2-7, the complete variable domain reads EAGVAQSPRYKIIEKRQSVAFWCNPISGHATLYWYQQILGQGPKLLIQFQNNGVVDDSQLPKDRFSAERLKGVDSTLKIQPAKLEDSAVYLCASGSGTGSYEQYFGPGTRLTVT.

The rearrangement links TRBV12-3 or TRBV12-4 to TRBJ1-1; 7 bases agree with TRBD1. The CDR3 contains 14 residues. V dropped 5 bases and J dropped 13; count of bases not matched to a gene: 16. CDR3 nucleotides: TGTGCCAGCAGTCCCGACGACAGGGACACTGAGGATTTCTTT. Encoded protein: CASSPDDRDTEDFF.

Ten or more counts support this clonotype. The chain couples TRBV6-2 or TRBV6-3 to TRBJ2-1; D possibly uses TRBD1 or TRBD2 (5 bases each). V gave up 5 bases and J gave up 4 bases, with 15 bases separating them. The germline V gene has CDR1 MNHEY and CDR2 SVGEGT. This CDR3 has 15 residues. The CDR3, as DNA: TGTGCCAGCAGTACGACCGGGACGACGTACAATGAGCAGTTCTTC. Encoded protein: CASSTTGTTYNEQFF.

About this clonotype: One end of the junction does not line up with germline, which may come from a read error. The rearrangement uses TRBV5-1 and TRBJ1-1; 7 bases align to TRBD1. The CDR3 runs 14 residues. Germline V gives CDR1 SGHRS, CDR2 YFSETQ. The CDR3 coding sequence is TGCGTCAGCAGCTGGAGACAGGGACTCACTGAAGCTTTCTTT. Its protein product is CVSSWRQGLTEAFF.

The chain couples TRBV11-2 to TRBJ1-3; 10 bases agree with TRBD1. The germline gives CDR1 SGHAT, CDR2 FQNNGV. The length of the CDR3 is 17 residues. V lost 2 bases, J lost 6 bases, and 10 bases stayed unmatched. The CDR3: CASSLLPPGQGVNTIYF. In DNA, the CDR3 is TGTGCCAGCAGCTTATTACCCCCCGGACAGGGGGTAAACACCATATATTTT. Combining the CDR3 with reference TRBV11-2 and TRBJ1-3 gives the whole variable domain EAGVAQSPRYKIIEKRQSVAFWCNPISGHATLYWYQQILGQGPKLLIQFQNNGVVDDSQLPKDRFSAERLKGVDSTLKIQPAKLEDSAVYLCASSLLPPGQGVNTIYFGEGSWLTVV.

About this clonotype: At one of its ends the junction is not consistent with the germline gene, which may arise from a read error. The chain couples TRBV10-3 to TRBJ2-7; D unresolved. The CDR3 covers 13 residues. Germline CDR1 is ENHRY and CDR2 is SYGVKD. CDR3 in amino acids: CAISESIGYGQYF. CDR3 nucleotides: TGTGCCATCAGTGAGTCAATTGGCTACGGGCAGTACTTC.

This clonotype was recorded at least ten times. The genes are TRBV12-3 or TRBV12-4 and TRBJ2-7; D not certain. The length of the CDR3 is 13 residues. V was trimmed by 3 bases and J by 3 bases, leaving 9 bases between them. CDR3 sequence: CASSFGQYYEQYF. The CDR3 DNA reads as TGTGCCAGCAGTTTCGGCCAATACTACGAGCAGTACTTC.

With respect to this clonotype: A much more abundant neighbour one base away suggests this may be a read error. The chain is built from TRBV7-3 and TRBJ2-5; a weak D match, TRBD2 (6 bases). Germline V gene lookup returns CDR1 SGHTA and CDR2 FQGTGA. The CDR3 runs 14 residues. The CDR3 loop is CAGSPDGSTKTQYF. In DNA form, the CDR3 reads TGTGCCGGCAGCCCTGACGGGAGTACAAAGACCCAGTACTTC.

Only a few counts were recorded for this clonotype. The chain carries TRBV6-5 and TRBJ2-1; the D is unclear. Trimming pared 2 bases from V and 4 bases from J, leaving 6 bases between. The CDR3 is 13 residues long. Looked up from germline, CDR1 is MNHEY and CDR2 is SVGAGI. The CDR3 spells CASSYRDYNEQFF. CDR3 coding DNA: TGTGCCAGCAGTTACAGGGATTACAATGAGCAGTTCTTC.

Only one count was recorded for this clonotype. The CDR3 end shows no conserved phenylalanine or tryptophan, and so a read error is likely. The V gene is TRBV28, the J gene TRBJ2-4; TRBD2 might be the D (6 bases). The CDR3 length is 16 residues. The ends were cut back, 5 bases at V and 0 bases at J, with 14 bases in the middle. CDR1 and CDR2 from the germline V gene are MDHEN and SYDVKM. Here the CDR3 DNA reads TGTGCCAGCAGTACCCTAGCGAGACTAGCCAAAAACATTCAGTACCTC. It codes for CASSTLARLAKNIQYL.

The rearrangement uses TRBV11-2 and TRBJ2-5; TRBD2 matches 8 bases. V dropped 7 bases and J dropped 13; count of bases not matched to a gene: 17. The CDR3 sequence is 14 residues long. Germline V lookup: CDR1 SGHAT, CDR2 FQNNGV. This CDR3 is CASTSPGRGETWYF. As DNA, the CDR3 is TGTGCCAGCACCAGCCCCGGGAGGGGGGAGACCTGGTACTTC.

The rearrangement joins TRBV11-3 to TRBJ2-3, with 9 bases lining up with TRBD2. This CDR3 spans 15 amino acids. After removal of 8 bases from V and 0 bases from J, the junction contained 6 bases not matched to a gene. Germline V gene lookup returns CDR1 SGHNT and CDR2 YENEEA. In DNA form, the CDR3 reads TGTGCCAGCGGCCCGGGACTAGCCAGCACAGATACGCAGTATTTT. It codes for CASGPGLASTDTQYF.

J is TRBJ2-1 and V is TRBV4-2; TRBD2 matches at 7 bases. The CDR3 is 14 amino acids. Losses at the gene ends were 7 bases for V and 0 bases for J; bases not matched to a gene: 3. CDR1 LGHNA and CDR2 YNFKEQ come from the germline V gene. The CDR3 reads CASNRGDSYNEQFF. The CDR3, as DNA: TGTGCCAGCAATCGGGGGGACTCCTACAATGAGCAGTTCTTC.